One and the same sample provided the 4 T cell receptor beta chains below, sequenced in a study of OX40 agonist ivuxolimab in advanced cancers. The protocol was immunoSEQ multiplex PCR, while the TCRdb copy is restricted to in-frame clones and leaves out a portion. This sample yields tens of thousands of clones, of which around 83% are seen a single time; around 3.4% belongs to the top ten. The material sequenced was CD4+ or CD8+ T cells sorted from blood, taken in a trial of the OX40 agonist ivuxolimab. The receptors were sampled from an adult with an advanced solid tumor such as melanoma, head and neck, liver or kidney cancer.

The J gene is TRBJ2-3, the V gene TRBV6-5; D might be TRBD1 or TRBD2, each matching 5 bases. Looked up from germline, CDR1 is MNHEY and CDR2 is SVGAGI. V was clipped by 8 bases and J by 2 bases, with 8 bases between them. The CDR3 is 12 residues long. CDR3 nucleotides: TGTGCCAGCTGGGGGACCACAGATACGCAGTATTTT. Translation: CASWGTTDTQYF.

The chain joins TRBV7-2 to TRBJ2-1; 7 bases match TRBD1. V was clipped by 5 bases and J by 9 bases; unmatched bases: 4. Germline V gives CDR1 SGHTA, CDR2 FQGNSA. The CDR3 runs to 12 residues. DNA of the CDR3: TGTGCCAGCAGCCCCGGACAGGTTGAGCAGTTCTTC. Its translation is CASSPGQVEQFF.

Here the CDR3 reads CASSLLGTSGGSWNEQFF. The CDR3 bases are TGTGCCAGCAGCTTACTGGGGACTAGCGGGGGATCCTGGAATGAGCAGTTCTTC. The rearrangement joins TRBV7-6 to TRBJ2-1; 14 bases align to TRBD2. Germline CDR1 is SGHVS and CDR2 is FNYEAQ. Unmatched junction bases numbered 10, after V lost 2 bases and J lost 7 bases. The CDR3 spans 18 residues.

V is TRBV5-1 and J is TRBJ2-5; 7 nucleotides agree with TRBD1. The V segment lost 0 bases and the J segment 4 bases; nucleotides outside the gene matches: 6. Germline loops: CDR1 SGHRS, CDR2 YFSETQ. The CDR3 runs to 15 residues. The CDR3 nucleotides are TGCGCCAGCAGCTTGGACGGGACAGTCATAGAGACCCAGTACTTC. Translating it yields CASSLDGTVIETQYF.